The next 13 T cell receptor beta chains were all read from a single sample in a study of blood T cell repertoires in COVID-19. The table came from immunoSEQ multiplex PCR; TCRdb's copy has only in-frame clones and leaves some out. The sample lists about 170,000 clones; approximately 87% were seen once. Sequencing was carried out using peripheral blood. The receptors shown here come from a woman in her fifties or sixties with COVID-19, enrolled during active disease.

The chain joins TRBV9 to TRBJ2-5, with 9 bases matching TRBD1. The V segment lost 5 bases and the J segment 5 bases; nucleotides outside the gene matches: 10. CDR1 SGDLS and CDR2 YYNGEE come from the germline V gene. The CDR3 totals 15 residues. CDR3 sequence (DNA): TGTGCCAGCAGGCATGGACAGGGGACTTTGGAGACCCAGTACTTC. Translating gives CASRHGQGTLETQYF.

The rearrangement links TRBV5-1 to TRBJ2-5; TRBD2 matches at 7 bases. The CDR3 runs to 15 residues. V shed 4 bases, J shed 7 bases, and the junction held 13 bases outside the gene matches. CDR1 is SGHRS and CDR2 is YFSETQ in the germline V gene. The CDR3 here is CASSPSSGAAGTQYF. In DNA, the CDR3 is TGCGCCAGCAGCCCTTCCAGCGGGGCTGCCGGGACCCAGTACTTC.

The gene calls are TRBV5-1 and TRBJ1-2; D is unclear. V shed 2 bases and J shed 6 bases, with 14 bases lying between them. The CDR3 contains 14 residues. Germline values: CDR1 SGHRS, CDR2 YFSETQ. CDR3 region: CASSLTALGDGYTF. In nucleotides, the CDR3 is TGCGCCAGCAGCTTAACCGCCTTAGGAGATGGCTACACCTTC.

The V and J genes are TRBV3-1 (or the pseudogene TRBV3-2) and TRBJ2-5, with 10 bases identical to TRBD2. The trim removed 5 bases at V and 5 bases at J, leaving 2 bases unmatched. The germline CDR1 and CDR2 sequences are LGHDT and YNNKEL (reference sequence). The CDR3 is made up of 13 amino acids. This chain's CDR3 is CASSSGRAETQYF. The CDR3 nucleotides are TGTGCCAGCAGCAGCGGGAGGGCCGAGACCCAGTACTTC.

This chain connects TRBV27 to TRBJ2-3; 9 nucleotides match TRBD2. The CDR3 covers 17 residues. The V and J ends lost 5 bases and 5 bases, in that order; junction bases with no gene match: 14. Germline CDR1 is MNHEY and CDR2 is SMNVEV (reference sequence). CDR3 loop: CASSPASGISMGDTQYF. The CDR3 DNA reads TGTGCCAGCAGTCCGGCTAGCGGGATATCAATGGGAGATACGCAGTATTTT.

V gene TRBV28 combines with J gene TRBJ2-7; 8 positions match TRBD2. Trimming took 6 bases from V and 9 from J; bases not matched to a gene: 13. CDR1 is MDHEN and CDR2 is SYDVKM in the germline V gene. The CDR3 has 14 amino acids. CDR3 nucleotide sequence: TGTGCCAGCAGCCCCCCCGGCGGGGGGTGGGGGCAGTACTTC. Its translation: CASSPPGGGWGQYF. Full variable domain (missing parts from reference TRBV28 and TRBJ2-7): DVKVTQSSRYLVKRTGEKVFLECVQDMDHENMFWYRQDPGLGLRLIYFSYDVKMKEKGDIPEGYSVSREKKERFSLILESASTNQTSMYLCASSPPGGGWGQYFGPGTRLTVT.

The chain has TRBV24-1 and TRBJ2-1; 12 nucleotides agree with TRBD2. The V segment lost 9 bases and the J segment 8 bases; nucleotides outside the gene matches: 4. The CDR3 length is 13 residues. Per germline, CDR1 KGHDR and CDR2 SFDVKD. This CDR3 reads CATGLAGFHEQFF. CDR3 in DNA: TGTGCCACCGGACTAGCGGGATTTCATGAGCAGTTCTTC.

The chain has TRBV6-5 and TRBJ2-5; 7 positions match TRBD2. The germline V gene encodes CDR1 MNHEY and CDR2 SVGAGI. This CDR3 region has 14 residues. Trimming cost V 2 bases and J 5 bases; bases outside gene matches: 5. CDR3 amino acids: CASSYVPGGETQYF. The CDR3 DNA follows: TGTGCCAGCAGTTACGTGCCGGGAGGCGAGACCCAGTACTTC.

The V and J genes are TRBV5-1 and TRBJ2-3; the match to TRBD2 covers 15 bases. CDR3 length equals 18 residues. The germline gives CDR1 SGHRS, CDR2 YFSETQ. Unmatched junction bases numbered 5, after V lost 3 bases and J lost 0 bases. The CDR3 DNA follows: TGCGCCAGCAGCTCGGGACTAGCGGGAGGTTGGAGCACAGATACGCAGTATTTT. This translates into CASSSGLAGGWSTDTQYF. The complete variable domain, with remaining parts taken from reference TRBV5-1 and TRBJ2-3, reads KAGVTQTPRYLIKTRGQQVTLSCSPISGHRSVSWYQQTPGQGLQFLFEYFSETQRNKGNFPGRFSGRQFSNSRSEMNVSTLELGDSALYLCASSSGLAGGWSTDTQYFGPGTRLTVL.

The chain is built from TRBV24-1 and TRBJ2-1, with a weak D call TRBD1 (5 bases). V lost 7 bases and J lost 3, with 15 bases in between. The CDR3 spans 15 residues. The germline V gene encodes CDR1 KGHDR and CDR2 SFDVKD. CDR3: CATRDTSDSYNEQFF. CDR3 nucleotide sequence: TGTGCCACCAGGGACACTTCCGACAGCTACAATGAGCAGTTCTTC.

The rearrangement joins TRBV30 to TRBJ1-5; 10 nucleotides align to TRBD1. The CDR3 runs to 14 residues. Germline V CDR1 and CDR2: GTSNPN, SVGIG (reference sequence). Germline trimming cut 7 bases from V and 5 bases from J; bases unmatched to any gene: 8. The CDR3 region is CAYRDRGWDQPQHF. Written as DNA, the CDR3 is TGTGCCTACCGGGACAGGGGCTGGGATCAGCCCCAGCATTTT.

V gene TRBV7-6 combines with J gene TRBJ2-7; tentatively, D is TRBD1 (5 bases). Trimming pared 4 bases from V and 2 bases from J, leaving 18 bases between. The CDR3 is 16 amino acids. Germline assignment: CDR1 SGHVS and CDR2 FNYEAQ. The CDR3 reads CASSSLVGAFAYEQYF. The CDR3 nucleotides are TGTGCCAGCAGCTCACTCGTTGGGGCCTTCGCCTACGAGCAGTACTTC.

In DNA form, the CDR3 reads TGCGCCAGCAGCTTGGGACAGGGGGCATACGAGCAGTACTTC. Its protein product is CASSLGQGAYEQYF. The gene calls are TRBV5-1 and TRBJ2-7, with 10 bases that match TRBD1. Losses at the gene ends were 0 bases for V and 4 bases for J; bases not matched to a gene: 1. There are 14 residues in the CDR3. In germline, CDR1 is SGHRS, CDR2 YFSETQ.